The clone carrying this TCR beta chain came up a few times. Its antigen remains unidentified. Each CDR3 protein is one row after TCRdb ran MiXCR on the 5' RACE reads. The sample has some 730,000 distinct CDR3 sequences, 15% to 20% seen once. This sample was included in a study of identical twins. Findings and caveats of the study: Twin-shared out-of-frame alpha sequences were enriched for low generation probability.

The CDR3 is 19 residues long. Per germline, CDR1 SGHVS and CDR2 FQNEAQ. After removal of 0 bases from V and 7 bases from J, the junction contained 13 bases not matched to a gene. A further study also used this sample, focusing on T cells expressing NK-cell markers.

This chain joins TRBV7-8 and TRBJ2-7; 15 bases are shared with TRBD2. The sample was PBMCs. The receptor's source is a woman aged 18-29 years in good health. The CDR3 nucleotides read TGTGCCAGCAGCTTAGCGCGGACTAGCGGGGGGGCAGTGCGCGGTGAGCAGTACTTC. Translated: CASSLARTSGGAVRGEQYF.